These 9 T cell receptor beta chains came from one sample sequenced in a study of regulatory T cells in long-lasting Graves disease. Combining iRepertoire HTBI primers with Arm-PCR of CDR3 regions, the authors built TCR beta libraries. TCRdb passed the multiplex PCR reads through MiXCR, listing each CDR3 protein once. The sample gives more than 300,000 distinct CDR3 sequences, 12% of which show up once; 18% is in the top ten. The time point was: newly diagnosed GD, antithyroid drugs for less than 3 months. From PBMCs, RNA was extracted and then used to make the TCR library. The same data also contributed to another study, on T cells in Graves' hyperthyroidism and ophthalmopathy.

Source: peripheral blood mononuclear cells (PBMCs), taken at new diagnosis, from a patient treated with antithyroid drugs. All receptors come from a woman younger than 30 with Graves disease.

The chain joins TRBV6-5 to TRBJ1-1; D not certain. The CDR3 totals 16 residues. Germline CDR1 and CDR2: MNHEY and SVGAGI. Deletions cut 0 bases from V and 3 bases from J, with 14 bases between. The CDR3 loop is CASSYSRRARDTEAFF. In nucleotides, the CDR3 is TGTGCCAGCAGTTACTCGCGTAGGGCTCGAGACACTGAAGCTTTCTTT.

At least ten counts were recorded for this clonotype. J is TRBJ2-3 and V is TRBV7-9; 7 bases are a match to TRBD1. The CDR3 length is 13 residues. The ends lost 5 bases at V and 7 bases at J; junction bases unmatched: 6. CDR1 is SEHNR and CDR2 is FQNEAQ in the germline V gene (reference sequence). CDR3: CASSLGQANTQYF. As DNA, the CDR3 is TGTGCCAGCAGCCTTGGACAGGCCAATACGCAGTATTTT.

The chain recombines TRBV12-3 or TRBV12-4 with TRBJ2-7, with D unresolved. The CDR3 has 16 amino acids. The germline V and J ends were trimmed by 6 bases and 2 bases, with 20 bases remaining between them. The CDR3 spells CASRKSRTANPYEQYF. DNA of the CDR3: TGTGCCAGCAGGAAGAGTCGAACAGCTAACCCCTACGAGCAGTACTTC.

There are many counts of this clonotype. The chain combines TRBV20-1 with TRBJ1-2; D call uncertain. Germline CDR1 is DFQATT and CDR2 is SNEGSKA (reference sequence). This CDR3 region has 11 residues. V lost 6 bases, J lost 2 bases, and 7 bases lay in between. The CDR3 loop reads CSAPKNYGYTF. The CDR3 bases are TGCAGTGCCCCTAAAAACTATGGCTACACCTTC.

This clonotype has at least ten counts. The chain employs TRBV7-8 and TRBJ2-7, with D perhaps matching TRBD1 or TRBD2 (5 bases each). Germline CDR1 reads SGHVS; CDR2 reads FQNEAQ. V dropped 1 base and J dropped 3 bases, with 16 bases sitting between them. The CDR3 is made up of 16 amino acids. CDR3 DNA sequence: TGTGCCAGCAGCTTAGGGGGACCGTTCAGGTACTACGAGCAGTACGTC. Encoded protein: CASSLGGPFRYYEQYV.

This clonotype was detected only a few times. V gene TRBV6-5 combines with J gene TRBJ2-7; D not resolved. V lost 4 bases and J 1 base, leaving 11 bases between the germline ends. The CDR3 has 14 residues. The germline gives CDR1 MNHEY, CDR2 SVGAGI. CDR3 DNA sequence: TGTGCCAGCAGTTTGACTTCCGAATCCTACGAGCAGTACTTC. It encodes CASSLTSESYEQYF.

The genes are TRBV13 and TRBJ2-1; D is unclear. Trimming cost V 5 bases and J 2 bases, with 13 bases left between them. Germline values: CDR1 PRHDT, CDR2 FYEKMQ (reference sequence). CDR3 length: 15 amino acids. The CDR3 is CASSLRDTPYNEQFF. The DNA for the CDR3 is TGTGCCAGCAGCCTCCGAGATACCCCCTACAATGAGCAGTTCTTC. Filled out from reference TRBV13 and TRBJ2-1, the complete variable domain reads AAGVIQSPRHLIKEKRETATLKCYPIPRHDTVYWYQQGPGQDPQFLISFYEKMQSDKGSIPDRFSAQQFSDYHSELNMSSLELGDSALYFCASSLRDTPYNEQFFGPGTRLTVL.

This clonotype has a count of ten or more. V and J are TRBV20-1 and TRBJ1-2; 7 nucleotides align to TRBD1. V lost 3 bases, J lost 0 bases, and 4 bases stayed unmatched. The germline V gene encodes CDR1 DFQATT and CDR2 SNEGSKA (reference sequence). There are 14 residues in the CDR3. In DNA form, the CDR3 reads TGCAGTGCTAGTCCGGGACAGTCTAACTATGGCTACACCTTC. It codes for CSASPGQSNYGYTF.

V usage is TRBV20-1 and J usage is TRBJ1-4; D is perhaps TRBD1 (6 bases). V was cut by 2 bases and J by 3 bases, with 10 bases left in between. CDR1 is DFQATT, CDR2 SNEGSKA, per germline (reference sequence). CDR3 length: 14 residues. CDR3 sequence: CSARLGAPNEKLFF. In DNA, the CDR3 is TGCAGTGCTAGATTGGGGGCACCTAATGAAAAACTGTTTTTT.